This T cell receptor (beta chain) was recovered during a study of blood T cells in healthy people across ages. About the study: Through template switching, about one barcoded beta molecule was captured per two T cells, as measured in model experiments. Study observations and caveats: Older individuals had lower TCR beta diversity per million T cells (the decline was roughly linear). It was held that diversity estimates obtained from one million T cells represented underestimates.

Alongside a J-beta primer mix, a sample-barcoded 5' primer served in a second PCR lasting about 7 to 11 cycles. Individual samples furnished no less than 2.5 million CDR3-containing paired-end reads apiece. One entry per CDR3 protein results from TCRdb running MiXCR on the 5' RACE reads. The table shows roughly 650,000 distinct CDR3 sequences, with 32% occurring only once. V was clipped by 2 bases and J by 8 bases, with 12 bases between them. In germline, CDR1 is SQVTM, CDR2 ANQGSEA. CDR3 size: 12 residues. The table lists this clonotype with many counts. Antigen unknown. The source of this sequence is a woman of 80 years or more in good health. The gene calls are TRBV29-1 and TRBJ1-2; maybe TRBD1 (5 bases). What was sequenced was blood. The CDR3 region has the DNA TGCAGCGTTGAACCGACAGTTGGAGGCTACACCTTC. This translates into CSVEPTVGGYTF.